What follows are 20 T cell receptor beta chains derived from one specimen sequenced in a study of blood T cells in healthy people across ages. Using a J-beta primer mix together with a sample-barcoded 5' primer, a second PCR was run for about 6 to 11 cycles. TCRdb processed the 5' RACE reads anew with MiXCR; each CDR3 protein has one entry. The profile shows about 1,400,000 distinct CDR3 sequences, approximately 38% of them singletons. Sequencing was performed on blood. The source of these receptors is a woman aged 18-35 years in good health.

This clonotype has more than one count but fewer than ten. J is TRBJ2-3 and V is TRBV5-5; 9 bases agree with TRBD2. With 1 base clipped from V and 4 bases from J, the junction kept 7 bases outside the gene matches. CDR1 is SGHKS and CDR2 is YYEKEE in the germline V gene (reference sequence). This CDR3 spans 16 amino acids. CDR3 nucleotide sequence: TGTGCCAGCAGCTTGTTCTCTAGCGGGACCCCAGATACGCAGTATTTT. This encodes CASSLFSSGTPDTQYF.

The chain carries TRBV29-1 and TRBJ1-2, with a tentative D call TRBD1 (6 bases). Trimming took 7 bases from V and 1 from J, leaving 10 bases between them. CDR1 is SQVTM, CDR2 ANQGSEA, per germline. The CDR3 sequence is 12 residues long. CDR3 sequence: CSGMDSNYGYTF. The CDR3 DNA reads TGCAGCGGGATGGACAGTAACTATGGCTACACCTTC. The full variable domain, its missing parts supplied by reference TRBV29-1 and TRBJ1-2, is SAVISQKPSRDICQRGTSLTIQCQVDSQVTMMFWYRQQPGQSLTLIATANQGSEATYESGFVIDKFPISRPNLTFSTLTVSNMSPEDSSIYLCSGMDSNYGYTFGSGTRLTVV.

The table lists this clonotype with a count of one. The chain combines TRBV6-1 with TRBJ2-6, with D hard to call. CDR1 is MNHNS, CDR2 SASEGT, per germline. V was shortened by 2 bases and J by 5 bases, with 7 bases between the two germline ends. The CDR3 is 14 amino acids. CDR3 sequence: CASSESSWANVLTF. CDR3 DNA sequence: TGTGCCAGCAGTGAAAGTTCCTGGGCCAACGTCCTGACTTTC.

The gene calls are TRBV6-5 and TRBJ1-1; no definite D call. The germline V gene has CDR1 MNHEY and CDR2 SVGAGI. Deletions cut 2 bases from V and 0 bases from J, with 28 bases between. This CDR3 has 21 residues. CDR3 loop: CASSYPDPEGWADMVNTEAFF. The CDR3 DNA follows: TGTGCCAGCAGTTACCCCGATCCGGAGGGTTGGGCAGACATGGTGAACACTGAAGCTTTCTTT.

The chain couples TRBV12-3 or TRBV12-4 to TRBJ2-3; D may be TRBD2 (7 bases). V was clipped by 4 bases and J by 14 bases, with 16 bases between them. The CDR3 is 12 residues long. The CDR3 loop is CASSSGGPLAYF. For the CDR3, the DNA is TGTGCCAGCAGTTCCGGGGGGCCTCTCGCGTATTTT.

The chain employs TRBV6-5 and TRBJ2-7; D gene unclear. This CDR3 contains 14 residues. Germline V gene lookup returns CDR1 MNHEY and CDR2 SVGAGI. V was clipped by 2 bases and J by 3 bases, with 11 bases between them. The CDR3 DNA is TGTGCCAGCAGTTACGGTCCAGTTGGCTACGAGCAGTACTTC. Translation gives CASSYGPVGYEQYF.

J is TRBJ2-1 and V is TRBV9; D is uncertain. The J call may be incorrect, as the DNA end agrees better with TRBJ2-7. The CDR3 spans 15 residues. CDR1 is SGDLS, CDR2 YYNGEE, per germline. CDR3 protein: CASSALQSSYNEQYF. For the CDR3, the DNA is TGTGCCAGCAGCGCGCTACAGAGCTCCTACAATGAGCAGTACTTC.

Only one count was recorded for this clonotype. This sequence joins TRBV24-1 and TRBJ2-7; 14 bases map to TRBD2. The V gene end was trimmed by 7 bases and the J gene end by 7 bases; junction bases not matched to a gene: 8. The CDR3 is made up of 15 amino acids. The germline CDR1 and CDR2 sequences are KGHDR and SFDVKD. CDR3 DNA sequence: TGTGCCACCAGAGGGACTAGCGGGAGCGTCGATGAGCAGTACTTC. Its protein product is CATRGTSGSVDEQYF.

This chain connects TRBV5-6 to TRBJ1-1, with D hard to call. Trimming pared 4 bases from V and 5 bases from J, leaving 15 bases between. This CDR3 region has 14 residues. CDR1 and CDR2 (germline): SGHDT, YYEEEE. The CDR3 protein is CASSPSYERTEAFF. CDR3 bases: TGTGCCAGCAGCCCCTCCTATGAACGTACTGAAGCTTTCTTT.

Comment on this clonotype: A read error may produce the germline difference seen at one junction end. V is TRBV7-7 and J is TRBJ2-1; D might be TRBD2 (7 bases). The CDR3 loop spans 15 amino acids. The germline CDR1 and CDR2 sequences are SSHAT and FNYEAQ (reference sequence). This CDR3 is CASSPDGGLIDEQFF. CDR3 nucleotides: TGTGCTAGCAGCCCAGACGGGGGGCTGATCGATGAGCAGTTCTTC.

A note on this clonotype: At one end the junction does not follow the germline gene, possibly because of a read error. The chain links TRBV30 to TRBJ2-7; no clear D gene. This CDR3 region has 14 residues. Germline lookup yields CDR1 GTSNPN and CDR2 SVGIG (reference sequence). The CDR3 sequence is CTWSPKIGAYEQYF. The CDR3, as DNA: TGTACCTGGAGCCCCAAAATTGGGGCCTACGAGCAGTACTTC.

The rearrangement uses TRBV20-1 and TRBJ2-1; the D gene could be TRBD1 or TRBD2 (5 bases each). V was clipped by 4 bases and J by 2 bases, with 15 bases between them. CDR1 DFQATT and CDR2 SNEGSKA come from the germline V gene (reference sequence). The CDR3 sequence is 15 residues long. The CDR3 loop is CSATSWGNPYNEQFF. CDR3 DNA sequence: TGCAGTGCTACTTCGTGGGGGAACCCCTACAATGAGCAGTTCTTC.

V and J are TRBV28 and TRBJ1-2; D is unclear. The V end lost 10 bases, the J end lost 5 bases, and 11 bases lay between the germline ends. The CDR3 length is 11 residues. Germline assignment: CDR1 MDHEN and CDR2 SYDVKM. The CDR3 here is CATWYGYGYTF. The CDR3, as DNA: TGTGCCACTTGGTACGGGTATGGCTACACCTTC.

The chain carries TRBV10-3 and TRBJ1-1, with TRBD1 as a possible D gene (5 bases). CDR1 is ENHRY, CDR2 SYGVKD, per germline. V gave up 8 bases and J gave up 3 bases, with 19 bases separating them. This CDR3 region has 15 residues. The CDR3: CAIPAWKGLDTEAFF. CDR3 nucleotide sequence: TGTGCCATCCCTGCTTGGAAGGGGTTGGACACTGAAGCTTTCTTT.

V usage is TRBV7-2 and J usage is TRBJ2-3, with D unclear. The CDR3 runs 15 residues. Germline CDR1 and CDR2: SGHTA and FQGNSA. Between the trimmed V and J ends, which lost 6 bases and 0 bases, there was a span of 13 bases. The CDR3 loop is CASSLRAASTDTQYF. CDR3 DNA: TGTGCCAGCAGTTTAAGGGCGGCGAGCACAGATACGCAGTATTTT.

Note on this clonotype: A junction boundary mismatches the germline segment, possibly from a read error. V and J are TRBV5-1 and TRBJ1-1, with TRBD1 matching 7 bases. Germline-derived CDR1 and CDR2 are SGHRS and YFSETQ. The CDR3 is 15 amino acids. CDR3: CANSSPDRVGTEAFF. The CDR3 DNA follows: TGCGCCAACAGCTCTCCTGACAGGGTGGGAACTGAAGCTTTCTTT. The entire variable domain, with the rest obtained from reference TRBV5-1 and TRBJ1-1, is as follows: KAGVTQTPRYLIKTRGQQVTLSCSPISGHRSVSWYQQTPGQGLQFLFEYFSETQRNKGNFPGRFSGRQFSNSRSEMNVSTLELGDSALYLCANSSPDRVGTEAFFGQGTRLTVV.

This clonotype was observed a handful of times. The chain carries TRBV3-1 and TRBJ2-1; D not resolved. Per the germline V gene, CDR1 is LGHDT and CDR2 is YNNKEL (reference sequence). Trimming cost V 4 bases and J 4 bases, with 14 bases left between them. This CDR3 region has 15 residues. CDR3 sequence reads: CASSPTLDGYNEQFF. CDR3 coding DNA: TGTGCCAGCAGCCCTACATTGGACGGATACAATGAGCAGTTCTTC.

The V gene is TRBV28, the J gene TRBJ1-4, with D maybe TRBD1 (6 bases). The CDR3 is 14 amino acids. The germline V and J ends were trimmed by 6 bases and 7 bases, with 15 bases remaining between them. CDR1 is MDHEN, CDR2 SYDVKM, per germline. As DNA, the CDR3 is TGTGCCAGCAGCCGCAACAGGGCGAGTGAAAAACTGTTTTTT. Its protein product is CASSRNRASEKLFF.

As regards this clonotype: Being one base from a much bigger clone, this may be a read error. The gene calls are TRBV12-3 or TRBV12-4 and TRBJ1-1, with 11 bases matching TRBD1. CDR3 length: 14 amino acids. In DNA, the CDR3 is TGTGCCAACAGTAGGGACAGGGGGGACACTGAAGCTTTCTTT. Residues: CANSRDRGDTEAFF.

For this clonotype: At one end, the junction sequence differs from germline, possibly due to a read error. The CDR3 coding sequence is TGTGCCAGCTCGTCACAGGGGGGGAATGAGCGGTTCTTC. Residues: CASSSQGGNERFF. The chain couples TRBV18 to TRBJ2-1; D is possibly TRBD1 (8 bases). This CDR3 has 13 residues. Per germline, CDR1 KGHSH and CDR2 LQKENI.